This T cell receptor (beta chain) emerged from a study of T cells in localized non-small cell lung cancer. Study results and limitations: Appearing in adjacent lung were a median about 60 of the top 100 tumor clones. Since sequencing was restricted to only one region of the tumor, intratumor heterogeneity remains a possibility. The greatest T cell clonality was found in uninvolved adjacent lung (higher than in tumor).

The table came from immunoSEQ multiplex PCR; TCRdb's copy has only in-frame clones and leaves some out. This repertoire shows fewer than 90,000 clones, around 81% found once; its top ten account for 15% to 20%. The CDR3 loop spans 18 amino acids. The V gene's germline CDR1 is SGHTA and CDR2 FQGNSA. V was clipped by 2 bases and J by 0 bases, with 19 bases between them. On this clone: The antigen remains unidentified.

The material sequenced was PBMCs, taken before any cancer treatment. The genes are TRBV7-2 and TRBJ1-2; no reliable D call. This TCR came from a man aged 35 to 70 with stage II squamous cell lung carcinoma. Written as DNA, the CDR3 is TGTGCCAGCAGCTTACCTCGGGCCATTCGCTCTACTAACTATGGCTACACCTTC. Amino acids: CASSLPRAIRSTNYGYTF.